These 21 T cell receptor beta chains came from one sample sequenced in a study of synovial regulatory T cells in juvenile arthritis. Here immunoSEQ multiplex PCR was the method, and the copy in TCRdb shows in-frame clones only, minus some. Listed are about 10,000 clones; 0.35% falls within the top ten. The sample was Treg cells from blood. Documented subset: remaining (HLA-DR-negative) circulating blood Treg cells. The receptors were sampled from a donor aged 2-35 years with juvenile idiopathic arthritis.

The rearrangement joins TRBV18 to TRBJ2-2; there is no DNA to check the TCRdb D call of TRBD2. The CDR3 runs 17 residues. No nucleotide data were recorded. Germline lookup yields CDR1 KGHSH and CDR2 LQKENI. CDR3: CASSRLAGGANTGELFF.

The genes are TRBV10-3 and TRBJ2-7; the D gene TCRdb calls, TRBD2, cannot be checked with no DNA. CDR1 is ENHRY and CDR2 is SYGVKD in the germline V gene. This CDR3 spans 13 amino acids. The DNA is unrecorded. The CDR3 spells CAAKTGTRGEQYF.

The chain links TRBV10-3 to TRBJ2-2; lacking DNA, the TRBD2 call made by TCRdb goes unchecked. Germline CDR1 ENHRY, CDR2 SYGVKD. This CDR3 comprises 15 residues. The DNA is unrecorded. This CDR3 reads CATHRDQSNTGELFF.

The CDR3 region is CASSEQGAVDEQYF. The rearrangement joins TRBV6-1 to TRBJ2-7; the D call of TRBD1 rests on TCRdb alone, since no DNA is present to check it. Germline V lookup: CDR1 MNHNS, CDR2 SASEGT. The length of the CDR3 is 14 residues. No DNA is listed.

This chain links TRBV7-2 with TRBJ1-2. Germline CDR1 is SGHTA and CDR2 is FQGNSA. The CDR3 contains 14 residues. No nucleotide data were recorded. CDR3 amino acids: CASSLEGRSYGYTF. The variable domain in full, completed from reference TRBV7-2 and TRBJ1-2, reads GAGVSQSPSNKVTEKGKDVELRCDPISGHTALYWYRQSLGQGLEFLIYFQGNSAPDKSGLPSDRFSAERTGGSVSTLTIQRTQQEDSAVYLCASSLEGRSYGYTFGSGTRLTVV.

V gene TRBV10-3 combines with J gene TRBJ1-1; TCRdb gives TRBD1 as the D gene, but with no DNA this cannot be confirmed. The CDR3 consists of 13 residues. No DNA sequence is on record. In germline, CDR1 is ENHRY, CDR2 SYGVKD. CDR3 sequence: CAISWTVNTEAFF.

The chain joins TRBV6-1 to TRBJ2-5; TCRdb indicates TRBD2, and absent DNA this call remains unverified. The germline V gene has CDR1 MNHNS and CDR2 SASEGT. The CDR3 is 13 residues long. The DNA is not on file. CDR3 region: CASGRLAGETQYF.

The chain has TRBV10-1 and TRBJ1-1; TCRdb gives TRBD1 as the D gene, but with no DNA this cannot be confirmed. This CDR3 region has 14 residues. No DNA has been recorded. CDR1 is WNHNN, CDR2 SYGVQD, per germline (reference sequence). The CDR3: CASKGQASNTEAFF.

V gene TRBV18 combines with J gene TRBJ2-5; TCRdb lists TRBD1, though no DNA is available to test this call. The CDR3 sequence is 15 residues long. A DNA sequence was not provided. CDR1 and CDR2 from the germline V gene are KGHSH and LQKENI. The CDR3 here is CASSPGTGQQETQYF. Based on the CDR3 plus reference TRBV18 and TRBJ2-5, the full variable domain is NAGVMQNPRHLVRRRGQEARLRCSPMKGHSHVYWYRQLPEEGLKFMVYLQKENIIDESGMPKERFSAEFPKEGPSILRIQQVVRGDSAAYFCASSPGTGQQETQYFGPGTRLLVL.

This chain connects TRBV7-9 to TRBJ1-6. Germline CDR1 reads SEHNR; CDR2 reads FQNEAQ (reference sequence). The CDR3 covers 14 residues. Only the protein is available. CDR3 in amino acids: CASSLMGPGFPLHF.

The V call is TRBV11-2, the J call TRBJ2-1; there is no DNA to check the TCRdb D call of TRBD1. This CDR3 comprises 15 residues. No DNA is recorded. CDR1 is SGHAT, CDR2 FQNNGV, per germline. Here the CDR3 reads CASSRQGSFYNEQFF.

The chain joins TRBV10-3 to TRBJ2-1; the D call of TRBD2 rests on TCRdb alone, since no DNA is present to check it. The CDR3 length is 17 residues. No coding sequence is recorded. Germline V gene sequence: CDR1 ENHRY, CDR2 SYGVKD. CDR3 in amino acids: CAISEPKTSGIRNEQFF.

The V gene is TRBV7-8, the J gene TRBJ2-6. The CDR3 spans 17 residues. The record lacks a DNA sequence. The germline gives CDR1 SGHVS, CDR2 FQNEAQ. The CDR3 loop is CASSLFQGDSGANVLTF.

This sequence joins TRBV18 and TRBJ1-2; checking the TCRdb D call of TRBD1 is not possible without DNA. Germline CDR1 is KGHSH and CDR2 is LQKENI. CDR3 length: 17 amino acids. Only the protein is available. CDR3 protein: CASSPFLGQGVNYGYTF.

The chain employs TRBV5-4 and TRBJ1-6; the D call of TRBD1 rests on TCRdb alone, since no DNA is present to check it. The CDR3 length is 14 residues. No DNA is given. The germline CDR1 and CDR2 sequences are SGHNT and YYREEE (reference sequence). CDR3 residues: CASSYSSYNSPLHF.

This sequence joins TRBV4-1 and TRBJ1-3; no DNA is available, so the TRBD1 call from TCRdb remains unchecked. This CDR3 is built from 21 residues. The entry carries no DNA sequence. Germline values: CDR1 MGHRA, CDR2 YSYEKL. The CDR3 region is CASSQDHIGQVLVGSGNTIYF.

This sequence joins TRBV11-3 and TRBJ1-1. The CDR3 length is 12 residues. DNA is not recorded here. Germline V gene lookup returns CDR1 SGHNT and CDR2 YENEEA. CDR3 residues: CASSPDGSEAFF.

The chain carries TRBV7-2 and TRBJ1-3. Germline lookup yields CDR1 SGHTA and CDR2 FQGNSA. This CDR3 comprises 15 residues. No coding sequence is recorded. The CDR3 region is CASSLGGFGGNTIYF.

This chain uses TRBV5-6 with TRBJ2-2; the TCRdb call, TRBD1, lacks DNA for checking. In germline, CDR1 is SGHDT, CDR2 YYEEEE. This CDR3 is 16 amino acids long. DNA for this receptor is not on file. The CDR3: CASSSATGWDTGELFF.

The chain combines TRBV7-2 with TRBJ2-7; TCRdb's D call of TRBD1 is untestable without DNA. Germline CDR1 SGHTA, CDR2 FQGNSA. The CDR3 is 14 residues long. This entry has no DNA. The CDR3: CASSRQVRSYEQYF.

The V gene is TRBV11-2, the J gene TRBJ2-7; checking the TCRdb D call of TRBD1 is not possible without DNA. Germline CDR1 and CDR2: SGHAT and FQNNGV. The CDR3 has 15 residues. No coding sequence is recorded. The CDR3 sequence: CASTRGTGIYYEQYF.